A single sample gave rise to the 7 T cell receptor beta chains below, sequenced in a study of T cells in Graves' hyperthyroidism and ophthalmopathy. The TCR beta CDR3 regions underwent amplification using RNA transcripts as the source. The HTBI set primed first-round TCR CDR3 RT-PCR. TCRdb called the multiplex PCR reads again in MiXCR, with one record for every CDR3 protein. The table has 310,000 or so distinct CDR3 sequences, approximately 15% seen once. Sequenced: blood. These TCRs come from a woman aged 55 to 70 with Graves' ophthalmopathy.

This clonotype has a handful of counts. The J gene is TRBJ2-1, the V gene TRBV7-2; the D is unclear. This CDR3 contains 13 residues. The V gene lost 1 base and the J gene lost 12 bases, with 13 bases spanning the gap. In germline, CDR1 is SGHTA, CDR2 FQGNSA. CDR3 region: CASSLVARSGQFF. The CDR3 region has the DNA TGTGCCAGCAGCTTAGTGGCGCGCAGTGGGCAGTTCTTC.

Points on this clonotype: A read error is possible here, since a much larger clone lies one base away. This CDR3 is CASSTPNTGAFF. The CDR3 DNA sequence: TGTGCCAGCAGTACTCCGAACACTGGAGCTTTCTTT. The chain recombines TRBV6-1 with TRBJ1-1; D ambiguous. The germline V gene has CDR1 MNHNS and CDR2 SASEGT. This CDR3 contains 12 residues.

This clonotype was recorded at least ten times. The CDR3 sequence is CSVGGQNNQPQHF. Written as DNA, the CDR3 is TGCAGCGTTGGGGGACAGAACAATCAGCCCCAGCATTTT. The chain carries TRBV29-1 and TRBJ1-5, with 7 bases fitting TRBD1. CDR1 and CDR2 from the germline V gene are SQVTM and ANQGSEA. The J segment lost 3 bases and the V segment lost 4 bases, leaving 3 bases of the junction unmatched. The CDR3 spans 13 residues.

This clonotype appeared many times. The rearrangement joins TRBV5-1 to TRBJ1-5, with TRBD1 matching 7 bases. The ends lost 3 bases at V and 7 bases at J; junction bases unmatched: 7. Per the germline V gene, CDR1 is SGHRS and CDR2 is YFSETQ. This CDR3 region has 14 residues. The CDR3 loop is CASSSTYRGQPQHF. CDR3 DNA: TGCGCCAGCAGCTCTACATACAGGGGACAGCCCCAGCATTTT.

The chain joins TRBV10-3 to TRBJ2-7; tentatively, D is TRBD1 or TRBD2 (5 bases each). The germline CDR1 and CDR2 sequences are ENHRY and SYGVKD. CDR3 length equals 14 residues. Trimming cost V 3 bases and J 6 bases, with 15 bases left between them. As DNA, the CDR3 is TGTGCCATCAGTGATAGGGGACCGCGCGTCGAGCAGTACTTC. Amino acid sequence: CAISDRGPRVEQYF.

This clonotype was detected only a few times. The V call is TRBV7-2, the J call TRBJ2-2, with 10 bases matching TRBD2. The J segment lost 5 bases and the V segment lost 5 bases, leaving 5 bases of the junction unmatched. The CDR3 length is 15 residues. Germline CDR1 and CDR2: SGHTA and FQGNSA. The CDR3 loop is CASSLGLAYTGELFF. CDR3 nucleotides: TGTGCCAGCAGCCTGGGACTAGCGTATACCGGGGAGCTGTTTTTT.

This clonotype was seen repeatedly, ten times or more. V usage is TRBV20-1 and J usage is TRBJ2-1, with 8 bases aligning to TRBD2. The germline V gene has CDR1 DFQATT and CDR2 SNEGSKA (reference sequence). V dropped 1 base and J dropped 3; count of bases not matched to a gene: 8. The CDR3 length is 16 residues. CDR3 nucleotides: TGCAGTGCTAGAGGGTCGGGGGGGGAAAACTACAATGAGCAGTTCTTC. It yields the protein CSARGSGGENYNEQFF.